Listed below are T cell receptor beta chains from one sample, sequenced in a study of blood T cell repertoires in COVID-19. TCRdb's table, derived via immunoSEQ multiplex PCR, lists solely in-frame clones and lacks some. The data show around 200,000 clones, approximately 87% seen once. Input material: peripheral blood. All receptors derive from a young man with active or convalescent COVID-19. CDR3s include the opening cysteine and the closing phenylalanine or tryptophan. A D gene is named only where the DNA matches it firmly. A clone size is listed for some rows: how often the clone was seen (once, few, many), or a class if it is expanded.

j_call,v_call,cdr3_length,clone_size,d_call,cdr3_aa,cdr3_nt
TRBJ2-5,TRBV7-3,15,.,TRBD2,CASSSAGRGVETQYF,TGTGCCAGCAGCTCGGCCGGGAGGGGGGTTGAGACCCAGTACTTC
TRBJ1-2,TRBV5-1,15,.,.,CASSLTGAQTYGYTF,TGCGCCAGCAGCTTGACAGGTGCTCAAACTTATGGCTACACCTTC
TRBJ1-1,TRBV10-1,13,.,.,CASSHGQITEAFF,TGCGCCAGCTCACATGGACAGATCACTGAAGCTTTCTTT
TRBJ2-1,TRBV30,14,.,TRBD2,CAWHSSGRVREQFF,TGTGCCTGGCATTCTAGCGGGAGAGTGAGAGAGCAGTTCTTC
TRBJ1-4,TRBV19,16,once,.,CASSMGQQPANEKLFF,TGTGCCAGTAGTATGGGACAACAACCCGCTAATGAAAAACTGTTTTTT
TRBJ2-1,TRBV11-3,13,.,.,CASSFSLGNEQFF,TGTGCCAGCAGCTTTAGTCTCGGTAATGAGCAGTTCTTC
TRBJ1-2,TRBV6-5,14,once,TRBD1,CASRLDRGAPGYTF,TGTGCCAGCAGGCTCGACAGGGGCGCCCCAGGCTACACCTTC
TRBJ1-2,TRBV27,13,.,.,CASSFGGAWGYTF,TGTGCCAGCAGTTTCGGAGGGGCATGGGGCTACACCTTC
TRBJ1-5,TRBV6-1,15,.,TRBD1,CASSEATGGNQPQHF,TGTGCCAGCAGTGAAGCAACAGGGGGGAATCAGCCCCAGCATTTT
TRBJ1-4,TRBV7-8,15,few,.,CASSLNQGFNEKLFF,TGTGCCAGCAGCTTAAATCAGGGGTTTAATGAAAAACTGTTTTTT
TRBJ1-5,TRBV12-3/TRBV12-4,12,few,.,CASSFGGQPQHF,TGTGCCAGCAGCTTTGGGGGGCAGCCCCAGCATTTT
TRBJ2-7,TRBV7-8,14,few,.,CASSREASGGEQYF,TGTGCCAGCAGCCGAGAAGCTTCGGGTGGCGAGCAGTACTTC
TRBJ1-1,TRBV6-6,16,.,TRBD1,CASGWVGQATNTEAFF,TGTGCCAGCGGGTGGGTCGGACAGGCCACGAACACTGAAGCTTTCTTT
TRBJ1-1,TRBV6-5,14,.,.,CASSPGLGGTEAFF,TGTGCCAGCTCTCCGGGGCTCGGGGGCACTGAAGCTTTCTTT
TRBJ2-7,TRBV6-2/TRBV6-3,15,once,.,CASSPPRGAPYEQYF,TGTGCCAGCAGCCCTCCCAGGGGGGCCCCCTACGAGCAGTACTTC
TRBJ1-5,TRBV21-1,21,.,.,CASSKCRKARSVGLSNQPQHF,TGTGCCAGCAGCAAATGCCGAAAAGCCCGATCTGTGGGGCTGAGCAATCAGCCCCAGCATTTT